This paragraph reports one T cell receptor (beta chain). What it recognizes is unknown. Positively selected for CCR7, the CD45RO-negative cells used as naive CD8 cells excluded terminally differentiated effector memory CD45RA+ cells. The record originates from a study of shared clonotypes between healthy human individuals. At the level of the study: Donor ages ranged 18 to 49 years: a couple of women, three men. The study, taken as a whole, reports: Shared clonotypes across all four donors exceeded non-shared ones in generation probability. Sharing across a handful of donors was seen in 5% to 5.5% of naive CD4 clonotypes.

This CDR3 is built from 20 residues. Germline lookup yields CDR1 MDHEN and CDR2 SYDVKM. The V gene lost 1 base and the J gene lost 0 bases, with 23 bases spanning the gap. In the original processing: Owing to the provision of junction-only sequences devoid of quality scores by immunoSEQ, filtering differed. Method: immunoSEQ multiplex PCR; TCRdb's copy keeps in-frame clones and lacks some. The V and J calls and clone size come from that table; D and trimming were worked out from the DNA. This sample has about 2,200,000 clones; 93% occur once, and the top ten carry under 2%. What was sequenced was naive CD8+ T cells from PBMCs. This chain links TRBV28 with TRBJ2-3, with D unclear. The origin of this receptor is a man between 18 and 29 years old in good health. Some clones in this sample may be carry-over from other donors' samples. CDR3 region: CASSLSSSPTQLSSTDTQYF. In DNA, the CDR3 is TGTGCCAGCAGTTTATCATCCTCCCCCACACAGTTGTCTAGCACAGATACGCAGTATTTT.